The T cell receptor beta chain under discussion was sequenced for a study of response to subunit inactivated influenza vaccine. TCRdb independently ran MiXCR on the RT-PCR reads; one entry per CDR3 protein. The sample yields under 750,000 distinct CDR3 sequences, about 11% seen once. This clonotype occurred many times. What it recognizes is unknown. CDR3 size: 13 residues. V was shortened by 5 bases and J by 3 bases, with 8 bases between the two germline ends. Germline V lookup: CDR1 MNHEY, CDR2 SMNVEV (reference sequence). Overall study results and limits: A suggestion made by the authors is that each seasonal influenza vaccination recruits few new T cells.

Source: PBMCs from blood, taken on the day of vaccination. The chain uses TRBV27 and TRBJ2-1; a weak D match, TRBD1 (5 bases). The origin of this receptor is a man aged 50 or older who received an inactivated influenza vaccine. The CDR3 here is CASSQGLYNEQFF. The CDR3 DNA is TGTGCCAGCAGTCAGGGCCTCTACAATGAGCAGTTCTTC.